This TCR beta chain was documented in a study of blood T cell repertoires in COVID-19. Study-level information: Both acute and convalescent COVID-19 samples were obtained from the United States, Italy and Spain. T cells, B-cell-depleted T cells, or PBMCs provided the cDNA or gDNA that served as material.

Original analysis: Amplification from reference gene primers served as the basis for estimated nucleated cell counts. Some clones are missing from TCRdb's copy, which holds only in-frame ones; the method was immunoSEQ multiplex PCR. V and J calls and clone size are those listed in that table; D and trimming were worked out from the DNA. The table records 300,000 or so clones, 88% of them present only once. The germline CDR1 and CDR2 sequences are LNHDA and SQIVND (reference sequence). J gave up 6 bases and V 10 bases, and 9 bases lay outside the gene matches. The CDR3 has 13 residues. The sequencing sample was made of peripheral blood. The clonotype was recovered from a woman in her twenties or thirties who had recovered from COVID-19. The V call is TRBV19, the J call TRBJ1-2; 9 bases align to TRBD1. The CDR3 loop is CATHPDRGHGYTF. For the CDR3, the DNA is TGTGCCACCCACCCGGACAGGGGTCATGGCTACACCTTC.